This T cell receptor (beta chain) was captured by sequencing in a study of Graves' ophthalmopathy and Graves' hyperthyroidism. Amplification from RNA transcripts yielded the TCR beta CDR3 regions. First-round RT-PCR employed HTBI primers, with a second-round multiplex PCR after it. A single record per CDR3 protein comes from TCRdb applying MiXCR to the multiplex PCR reads. The sample holds about 590,000 distinct CDR3 sequences, roughly 39% seen once. Germline CDR1 is MNHNS and CDR2 is SASEGT. V was pared by 6 bases and J by 4 bases, with 18 bases between. The CDR3 spans 15 residues. This clonotype was counted many times.

The sequence derives from an adult man with Graves' hyperthyroidism. The sequencing input was peripheral blood or thyroid tissue (not recorded which). The chain recombines TRBV6-1 with TRBJ1-2; maybe TRBD1 (5 bases). CDR3 coding DNA: TGTGCCAGCAGCGAAACGACAATTGACAGCTATGGCTACACCTTC. It translates to CASSETTIDSYGYTF.